This paragraph reports one TCR beta chain. The antigen is undetermined. This specimen comes from a study of OX40 agonist ivuxolimab in advanced cancers. Broader study findings: Low normalized T-cell clonal expansion was also seen in some nonresponders.

Trimming pared 0 bases from V and 0 bases from J, leaving 7 bases between. The CDR3 consists of 15 residues. Germline V lookup: CDR1 LGHNA, CDR2 YNFKEQ. Repertoires were generated with immunoSEQ multiplex PCR, while TCRdb's copy carries only in-frame clones and drops some. The sample lists tens of thousands of clones, about 83% occurring once. The V gene is TRBV4-2, the J gene TRBJ2-3; D gene uncertain. The TCR sequence derives from an adult with an advanced solid tumor such as melanoma, head and neck, liver or kidney cancer. The sequences come from CD4+ or CD8+ T cells sorted from blood, collected in a trial of the OX40 agonist ivuxolimab. The CDR3 DNA reads TGTGCCAGCAGCCAAGACCACGGCAGCACAGATACGCAGTATTTT. Its translation: CASSQDHGSTDTQYF.